Sequencing of this T cell receptor beta chain was carried out in a study of blood T cell repertoires in COVID-19. Original methodology: Reference gene primers were amplified, and this amplification served to estimate nucleated cell counts. Data came from immunoSEQ multiplex PCR; TCRdb stores just in-frame clones and leaves some out. D and trimming come from the DNA, and the V and J calls and clone size come from that table. Here the sample spans fewer than 300,000 clones, 82% being singletons. This TCR derives from a woman in her late teens or twenties with acute or convalescent COVID-19. The sequenced sample was peripheral blood.

The CDR3 DNA reads TGTGCCAGCAGCTCCCCCCATCGGGAGACAGATACGCAGTATTTT. Protein sequence: CASSSPHRETDTQYF. The chain uses TRBV6-2 or TRBV6-3 and TRBJ2-3; TRBD2 is a possible D gene (6 bases). Trimming shortened V by 6 bases and J by 3 bases, and 16 bases separated the two germline ends. This CDR3 has 15 amino acids. CDR1 MNHEY and CDR2 SVGEGT come from the germline V gene.